Presented here are 28 T cell receptor beta chains from one specimen sequenced in a study of OX40 agonist ivuxolimab in advanced cancers. Sequenced by immunoSEQ multiplex PCR; TCRdb stores in-frame clones only, minus some. This sample has some 25,000 clones, with 65% to 90% found just once. Material: CD4+ or CD8+ T cells sorted from blood, obtained in a trial of the OX40 agonist ivuxolimab. These receptors all stem from an adult with an advanced solid tumor such as melanoma, head and neck, liver or kidney cancer.

The rearrangement joins TRBV7-2 to TRBJ1-5; 11 nucleotides align to TRBD1. The CDR3 contains 15 residues. CDR1 and CDR2 from the germline V gene are SGHTA and FQGNSA. With V trimmed by 5 bases and J by 5 bases, 5 bases remained unmatched. The CDR3 protein is CASSPRTGGYQPQHF. The CDR3 nucleotides are TGTGCCAGCAGCCCGCGGACAGGGGGCTATCAGCCCCAGCATTTT.

The CDR3 DNA reads TGCAGCGTCAAAACAGGGGAAGGCTCACCCCTCCACTTT. Residues: CSVKTGEGSPLHF. This rearrangement joins TRBV29-1 to TRBJ1-6; TRBD1 matches at 7 bases. V dropped 6 bases and J dropped 10; count of bases not matched to a gene: 9. In germline, CDR1 is SQVTM, CDR2 ANQGSEA. CDR3 length: 13 amino acids.

This clone was seen more than once but under ten times. CDR3 protein: CASSDDARRTYGYTF. For the CDR3, the DNA is TGTGCCAGCAGTGATGATGCCAGGCGGACCTATGGCTACACCTTC. This chain uses TRBV6-4 with TRBJ1-2; D not resolved. There are 15 residues in the CDR3. Trimming pared 3 bases from V and 4 bases from J, leaving 15 bases between. The V gene's germline CDR1 is MRHNA and CDR2 SNTAGT.

The chain has TRBV6-6 and TRBJ2-3, with no clear D. V was pared by 2 bases and J by 1 base, with 4 bases between. This CDR3 comprises 13 residues. In germline, CDR1 is MNHNY, CDR2 SVGAGI (reference sequence). The CDR3 spells CASSYVGTDTQYF. The CDR3 DNA sequence: TGTGCCAGCAGTTACGTCGGCACAGATACGCAGTATTTT.

The chain is built from TRBV25-1 and TRBJ1-6; D might be TRBD1 (5 bases). There are 15 residues in the CDR3. The V gene lost 0 bases and the J gene lost 8 bases, with 11 bases spanning the gap. Germline values: CDR1 MGHDK, CDR2 SYGVNS. The CDR3 nucleotides read TGTGCCAGCAGTGAATATGGCAGGGTTGATTCACCCCTCCACTTT. Protein sequence: CASSEYGRVDSPLHF.

This chain joins TRBV28 and TRBJ1-2; TRBD1 aligns across 12 bases. The CDR3 is 17 residues long. Per germline, CDR1 MDHEN and CDR2 SYDVKM. Trimming removed 3 bases from V and 4 bases from J; junction bases left unmatched: 9. CDR3 in amino acids: CASSFSGQGATSYGYTF. CDR3 DNA sequence: TGTGCCAGCAGTTTTTCGGGACAGGGGGCAACAAGCTATGGCTACACCTTC.

The table lists this clone with a count of one. This chain joins TRBV7-9 and TRBJ2-3; the D is unclear. V was trimmed by 6 bases and J by 6 bases, leaving 13 bases between them. There are 13 residues in the CDR3. Germline assignment: CDR1 SEHNR and CDR2 FQNEAQ (reference sequence). This CDR3 is CASRAPLEDTQYF. For the CDR3, the DNA is TGTGCCAGCAGGGCACCCCTAGAGGATACGCAGTATTTT.

This sequence joins TRBV5-5 and TRBJ1-5; D gene ambiguous. The CDR3 is 12 amino acids. Per the germline V gene, CDR1 is SGHKS and CDR2 is YYEKEE (reference sequence). V lost 0 bases, J lost 7 bases, and 5 bases lay in between. The CDR3 spells CASSLADQPQHF. In DNA form, the CDR3 reads TGTGCCAGCAGCTTGGCGGACCAGCCCCAGCATTTT. Supplemented by reference TRBV5-5 and TRBJ1-5, the full variable domain reads DAGVTQSPTHLIKTRGQQVTLRCSPISGHKSVSWYQQVLGQGPQFIFQYYEKEERGRGNFPDRFSARQFPNYSSELNVNALLLGDSALYLCASSLADQPQHFGDGTRLSIL.

The V call is TRBV9, the J call TRBJ2-2, with 9 nucleotides matching TRBD1. This CDR3 is 15 amino acids long. Germline V gene data show CDR1 as SGDLS and CDR2 as YYNGEE. Germline trimming cut 4 bases from V and 4 bases from J; bases unmatched to any gene: 5. CDR3 nucleotides: TGTGCCAGCAGCCCTCGGACAGGGGCCACCGGGGAGCTGTTTTTT. Protein product: CASSPRTGATGELFF.

As regards this clone: The junction departs from germline at one end; a sequencing error may be responsible. The chain carries TRBV5-4 and TRBJ1-2, with no clear D. The CDR3 contains 14 residues. Looked up from germline, CDR1 is SGHNT and CDR2 is YYREEE (reference sequence). DNA for the CDR3: TGTGTCAGCAGCTTGGGAGGCCCTAACTATGGCTACACCTTC. This codes for CVSSLGGPNYGYTF.

The count of this clone is one. V usage is TRBV5-6 and J usage is TRBJ2-7; D may correspond to TRBD1 or TRBD2 (6 bases each). This CDR3 is built from 15 residues. Germline CDR1 is SGHDT and CDR2 is YYEEEE. V lost 0 bases and J 1 base, leaving 11 bases between the germline ends. CDR3 sequence reads: CASSLDGGGSYEQYF. Here the CDR3 DNA reads TGTGCCAGCAGCTTGGATGGAGGGGGATCCTACGAGCAGTACTTC.

The genes are TRBV13 and TRBJ1-3; D unresolved. V was trimmed by 4 bases and J by 2 bases, leaving 15 bases between them. The CDR3 is made up of 16 amino acids. Germline values: CDR1 PRHDT, CDR2 FYEKMQ (reference sequence). The CDR3 sequence is CASSSVRGWTGNTIYF. The CDR3 nucleotides are TGTGCCAGCAGCTCAGTTCGAGGTTGGACTGGAAACACCATATATTTT.

J is TRBJ2-7 and V is TRBV29-1, with TRBD2 matching 7 bases. The CDR3 is 14 amino acids. CDR1 is SQVTM and CDR2 is ANQGSEA in the germline V gene. Unmatched junction bases numbered 7, after V lost 2 bases and J lost 3 bases. CDR3 sequence: CSVEFGGSGYEQYF. DNA for the CDR3: TGCAGCGTTGAATTCGGCGGGAGTGGCTACGAGCAGTACTTC.

The chain recombines TRBV27 with TRBJ2-7, with a tentative D call TRBD2 (5 bases). Trimming left V 6 bases short and J 4 bases short, with 16 bases between. The CDR3 consists of 14 residues. In germline, CDR1 is MNHEY, CDR2 SMNVEV (reference sequence). The CDR3 nucleotides are TGTGCCAGCAGCCCGGATGGGAGAAGATACGAGCAGTACTTC. Amino acids: CASSPDGRRYEQYF.

This clone appeared a single time. J is TRBJ2-5 and V is TRBV28; perhaps D is TRBD1 or TRBD2 (5 bases each). The V end was cut by 6 bases, the J end by 4 bases, with 12 bases between. Germline V gene data show CDR1 as MDHEN and CDR2 as SYDVKM. This CDR3 comprises 13 residues. CDR3 nucleotides: TGTGCCAGCAGACTCCGGGGCCGAGAGACCCAGTACTTC. It specifies CASRLRGRETQYF. The whole variable domain, remainder taken from reference TRBV28 and TRBJ2-5, is DVKVTQSSRYLVKRTGEKVFLECVQDMDHENMFWYRQDPGLGLRLIYFSYDVKMKEKGDIPEGYSVSREKKERFSLILESASTNQTSMYLCASRLRGRETQYFGPGTRLLVL.

The gene calls are TRBV6-5 and TRBJ2-2, with TRBD2 as a possible D gene (5 bases). The germline V and J ends were trimmed by 0 bases and 3 bases, with 8 bases remaining between them. The CDR3 extends over 15 amino acids. CDR1 and CDR2 (germline): MNHEY, SVGAGI. This chain's CDR3 is CASSYSPGDTGELFF. CDR3 nucleotides: TGTGCCAGCAGTTACTCTCCCGGGGACACCGGGGAGCTGTTTTTT.

The chain employs TRBV7-9 and TRBJ2-3; a weak D match, TRBD2 (6 bases). The CDR3 runs to 16 residues. Per germline, CDR1 SEHNR and CDR2 FQNEAQ (reference sequence). V was clipped by 1 base and J by 3 bases, with 14 bases between them. The CDR3 nucleotides are TGTGCCAGCAGCTTAGGGCCAGGGAGGTCGACAGATACGCAGTATTTT. Protein product: CASSLGPGRSTDTQYF.

This clone was counted a few times. The genes are TRBV4-2 and TRBJ2-3; the D is unclear. The CDR3 covers 15 residues. Trimming shortened V by 0 bases and J by 0 bases, and 7 bases separated the two germline ends. Germline values: CDR1 LGHNA, CDR2 YNFKEQ. The CDR3 bases are TGTGCCAGCAGCCAAGAGAGAACTAGCACAGATACGCAGTATTTT. It encodes CASSQERTSTDTQYF.

The V gene is TRBV7-6, the J gene TRBJ2-2; 11 bases line up with TRBD2. Germline CDR1 SGHVS, CDR2 FNYEAQ. V was pared by 3 bases and J by 8 bases, with 8 bases of the junction left unmatched. The length of the CDR3 is 16 residues. CDR3 sequence reads: CASSFEVAGGQGELFF. As DNA, the CDR3 is TGTGCCAGCAGCTTCGAAGTAGCGGGAGGGCAGGGGGAGCTGTTTTTT.

The V call is TRBV4-3, the J call TRBJ1-2, with 7 bases aligning to TRBD1. Germline lookup yields CDR1 LGHNA and CDR2 YSLEER. Trimming took 0 bases from V and 0 from J; bases not matched to a gene: 13. CDR3 length: 19 amino acids. CDR3 DNA: TGCGCCAGCAGCCAAGATGCCTCGCTCGGACAGGTAGCTAACTATGGCTACACCTTC. It specifies CASSQDASLGQVANYGYTF.

V is TRBV28 and J is TRBJ2-3; 15 nucleotides match TRBD2. Germline V gives CDR1 MDHEN, CDR2 SYDVKM. This CDR3 is built from 17 residues. V was clipped by 3 bases and J by 3 bases; unmatched bases: 4. The CDR3 sequence: CASSFPGTSGRTDTQYF. In DNA, the CDR3 is TGTGCCAGCAGTTTTCCTGGGACTAGCGGGAGGACAGATACGCAGTATTTT.

This clone has a single count. The chain links TRBV28 to TRBJ2-7, with 8 bases identical to TRBD1. The CDR3 extends over 15 amino acids. V was pared by 6 bases and J by 2 bases, with 9 bases of the junction left unmatched. Per the germline V gene, CDR1 is MDHEN and CDR2 is SYDVKM. Here the CDR3 reads CASSLTRTGTYEQYF. Written as DNA, the CDR3 is TGTGCCAGCAGCCTTACTCGGACAGGGACCTACGAGCAGTACTTC.

The chain is built from TRBV11-2 and TRBJ2-1, with 7 positions matching TRBD2. Germline trimming cut 5 bases from V and 8 bases from J; bases unmatched to any gene: 9. The germline CDR1 and CDR2 sequences are SGHAT and FQNNGV. The CDR3 contains 14 residues. The CDR3 region is CASSGGVVLDEQFF. The CDR3 bases are TGTGCCAGCAGCGGGGGGGTTGTCCTGGATGAGCAGTTCTTC.

The V call is TRBV7-2, the J call TRBJ2-7; 8 nucleotides align to TRBD2. From germline, CDR1 is SGHTA and CDR2 FQGNSA. The CDR3 contains 16 residues. J gave up 4 bases and V 2 bases, and 10 bases lay outside the gene matches. The CDR3 loop reads CASSLTRGGNLYEQYF. In DNA, the CDR3 is TGTGCCAGCAGCTTAACCCGGGGGGGTAATCTGTACGAGCAGTACTTC.

The CDR3 DNA is TGTGCCAGCAGCTTAAGGACAGATGAAGCTTTCTTT. Translation: CASSLRTDEAFF. J is TRBJ1-1 and V is TRBV7-9; TRBD1 might be the D (6 bases). CDR1 is SEHNR and CDR2 is FQNEAQ in the germline V gene (reference sequence). The CDR3 loop spans 12 amino acids. Trimming removed 2 bases at V and 7 bases at J, with 8 bases between.

The chain carries TRBV2 and TRBJ2-7, with 7 bases that match TRBD1. V shed 4 bases and J 2 bases; nucleotides not matched to a gene: 5. This CDR3 region has 14 residues. The germline V gene encodes CDR1 SNHLY and CDR2 FYNNEI. CDR3 loop: CASSATQGAYEQYF. The DNA for the CDR3 is TGTGCCAGCAGTGCTACCCAGGGGGCCTACGAGCAGTACTTC.

The J gene is TRBJ1-1, the V gene TRBV4-1; D gene unclear. V lost 1 base and J lost 4, with 10 bases in between. The CDR3 spans 14 residues. CDR1 and CDR2 (germline): MGHRA, YSYEKL. CDR3 nucleotide sequence: TGCGCCAGCAGCCAAGTTGAGTCGGTCACTGAAGCTTTCTTT. This encodes CASSQVESVTEAFF.

V is TRBV20-1 and J is TRBJ1-2; D gene uncertain. The CDR3 contains 11 residues. Germline CDR1 and CDR2: DFQATT and SNEGSKA (reference sequence). V shed 8 bases and J shed 8 bases, with 15 bases lying between them. The DNA for the CDR3 is TGCAGTCCGGGCCCATCCCAAGGCTACACCTTC. Protein product: CSPGPSQGYTF.